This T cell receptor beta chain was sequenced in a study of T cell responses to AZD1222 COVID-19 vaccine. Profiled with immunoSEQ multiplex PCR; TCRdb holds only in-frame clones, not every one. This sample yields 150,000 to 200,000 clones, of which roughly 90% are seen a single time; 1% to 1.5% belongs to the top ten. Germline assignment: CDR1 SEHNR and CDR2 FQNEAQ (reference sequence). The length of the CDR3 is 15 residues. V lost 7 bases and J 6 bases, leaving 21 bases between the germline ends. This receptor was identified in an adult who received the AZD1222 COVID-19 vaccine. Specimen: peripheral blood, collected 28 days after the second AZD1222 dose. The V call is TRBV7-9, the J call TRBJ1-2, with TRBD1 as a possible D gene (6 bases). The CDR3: CASTPAQGLRNGYTF. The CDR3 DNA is TGTGCCAGCACCCCAGCGCAGGGGTTAAGGAATGGCTACACCTTC.